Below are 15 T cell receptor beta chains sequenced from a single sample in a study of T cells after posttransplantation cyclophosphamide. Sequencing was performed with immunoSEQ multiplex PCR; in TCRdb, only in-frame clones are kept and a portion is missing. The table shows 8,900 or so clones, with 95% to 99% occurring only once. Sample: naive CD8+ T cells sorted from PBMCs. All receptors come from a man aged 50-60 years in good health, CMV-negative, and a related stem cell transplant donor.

CDR3: CASSHTSGSYEQYF. Written as DNA, the CDR3 is TGTGCCAGCAGCCATACAAGCGGGTCCTACGAGCAGTACTTC. The rearrangement links TRBV4-2 to TRBJ2-7; weak D call: TRBD2 (6 bases). The CDR3 totals 14 residues. Trimming took 3 bases from V and 1 from J, leaving 10 bases between them. CDR1 and CDR2 (germline): LGHNA, YNFKEQ.

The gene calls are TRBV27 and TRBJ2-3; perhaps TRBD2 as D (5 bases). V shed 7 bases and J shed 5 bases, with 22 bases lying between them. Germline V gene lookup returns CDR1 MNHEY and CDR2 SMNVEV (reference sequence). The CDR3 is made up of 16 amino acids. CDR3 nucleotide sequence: TGTGCCAGCACCAACCAACTCGACTACCGGCGAGATACGCAGTATTTT. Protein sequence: CASTNQLDYRRDTQYF.

Written as DNA, the CDR3 is TGTGCCAGCAGGGGCCCCGGGACCCCGGGGGACACTGAAGCTTTCTTT. Translation: CASRGPGTPGDTEAFF. V usage is TRBV28 and J usage is TRBJ1-1; maybe TRBD1 (5 bases). In germline, CDR1 is MDHEN, CDR2 SYDVKM. This CDR3 is built from 16 residues. V was shortened by 6 bases and J by 3 bases, with 20 bases between the two germline ends. Full variable domain (outside the CDR3, taken from reference TRBV28 and TRBJ1-1): DVKVTQSSRYLVKRTGEKVFLECVQDMDHENMFWYRQDPGLGLRLIYFSYDVKMKEKGDIPEGYSVSREKKERFSLILESASTNQTSMYLCASRGPGTPGDTEAFFGQGTRLTVV.

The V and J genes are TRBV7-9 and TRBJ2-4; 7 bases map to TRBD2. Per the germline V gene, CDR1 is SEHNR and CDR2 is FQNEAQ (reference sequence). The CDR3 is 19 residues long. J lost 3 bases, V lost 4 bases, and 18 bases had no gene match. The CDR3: CASSSLAGDTTIHKNIQYF. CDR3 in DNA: TGTGCCAGCAGCTCCCTTGCGGGGGATACGACAATTCACAAAAACATTCAGTACTTC.

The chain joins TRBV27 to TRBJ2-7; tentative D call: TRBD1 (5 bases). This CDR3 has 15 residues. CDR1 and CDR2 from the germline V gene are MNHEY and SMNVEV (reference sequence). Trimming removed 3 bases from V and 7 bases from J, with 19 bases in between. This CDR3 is CASSFQIGAPMEQYF. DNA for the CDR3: TGTGCCAGCAGTTTTCAAATTGGGGCACCGATGGAGCAGTACTTC.

CDR3 region: CASSLDRVNTEAFF. The CDR3 DNA reads as TGTGCCAGCAGCTTAGACAGGGTCAACACTGAAGCTTTCTTT. The chain combines TRBV11-3 with TRBJ1-1, with D possibly being TRBD1 (5 bases). V shed 0 bases and J shed 2 bases, with 7 bases lying between them. The CDR3 consists of 14 residues. Germline CDR1 SGHNT, CDR2 YENEEA.

The CDR3 nucleotides read TGTGCCAGCAGTTTTGCGGGAAGCTCCTACGAGCAGTACTTC. It codes for CASSFAGSSYEQYF. The chain couples TRBV27 to TRBJ2-7; perhaps TRBD2 as D (6 bases). V lost 3 bases, J lost 0 bases, and 9 bases lay in between. Germline-derived CDR1 and CDR2 are MNHEY and SMNVEV (reference sequence). CDR3 length equals 14 residues.

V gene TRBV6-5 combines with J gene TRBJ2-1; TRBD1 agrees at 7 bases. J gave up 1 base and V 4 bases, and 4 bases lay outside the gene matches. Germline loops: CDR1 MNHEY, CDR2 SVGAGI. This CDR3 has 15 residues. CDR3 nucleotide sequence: TGTGCCAGCAGTTCGACAGGGTTTTCCTACAATGAGCAGTTCTTC. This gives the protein CASSSTGFSYNEQFF.

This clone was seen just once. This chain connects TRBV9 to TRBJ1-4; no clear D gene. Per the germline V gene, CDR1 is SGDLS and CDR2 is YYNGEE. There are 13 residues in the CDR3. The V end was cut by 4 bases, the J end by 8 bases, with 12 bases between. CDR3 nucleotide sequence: TGTGCCAGCAGCTCTCAAGGAGTAGAAAAACTGTTTTTT. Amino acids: CASSSQGVEKLFF.

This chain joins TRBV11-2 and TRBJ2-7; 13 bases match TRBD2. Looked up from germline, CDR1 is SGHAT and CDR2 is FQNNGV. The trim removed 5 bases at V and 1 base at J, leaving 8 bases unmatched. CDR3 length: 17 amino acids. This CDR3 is CASSPGTSGISSYEQYF. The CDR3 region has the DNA TGTGCCAGCAGCCCCGGGACTAGCGGGATTTCTTCCTACGAGCAGTACTTC.

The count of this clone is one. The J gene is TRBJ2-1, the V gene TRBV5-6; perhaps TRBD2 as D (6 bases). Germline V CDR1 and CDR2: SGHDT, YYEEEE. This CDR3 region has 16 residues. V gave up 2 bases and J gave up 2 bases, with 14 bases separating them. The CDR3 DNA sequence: TGTGCCAGCAGCTTCCTCACTAGCAGAACCTACAATGAGCAGTTCTTC. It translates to CASSFLTSRTYNEQFF.

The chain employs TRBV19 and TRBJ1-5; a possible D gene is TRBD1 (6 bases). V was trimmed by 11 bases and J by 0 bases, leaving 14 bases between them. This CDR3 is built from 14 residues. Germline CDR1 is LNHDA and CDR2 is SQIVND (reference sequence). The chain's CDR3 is CAGEQGYSNQPQHF. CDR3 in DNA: TGTGCCGGAGAACAGGGATATAGCAATCAGCCCCAGCATTTT.

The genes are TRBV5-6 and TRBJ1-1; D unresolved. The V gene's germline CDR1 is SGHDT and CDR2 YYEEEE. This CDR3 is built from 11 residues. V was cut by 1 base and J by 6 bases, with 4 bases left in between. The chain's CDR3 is CASSLYSEAFF. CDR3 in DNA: TGTGCCAGCAGCTTGTATTCTGAAGCTTTCTTT.

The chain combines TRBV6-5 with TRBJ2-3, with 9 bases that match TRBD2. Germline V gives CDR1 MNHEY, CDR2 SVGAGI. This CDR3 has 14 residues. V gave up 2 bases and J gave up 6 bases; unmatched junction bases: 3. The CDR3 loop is CASSYAGGPDTQYF. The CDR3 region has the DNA TGTGCCAGCAGTTACGCGGGAGGGCCGGATACGCAGTATTTT.

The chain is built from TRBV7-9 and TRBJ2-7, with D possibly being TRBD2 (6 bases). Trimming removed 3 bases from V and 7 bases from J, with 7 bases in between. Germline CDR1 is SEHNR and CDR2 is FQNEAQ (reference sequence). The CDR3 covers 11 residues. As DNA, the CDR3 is TGTGCCAGCAGCTTCGGGGGTGAGCAGTACTTC. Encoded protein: CASSFGGEQYF.